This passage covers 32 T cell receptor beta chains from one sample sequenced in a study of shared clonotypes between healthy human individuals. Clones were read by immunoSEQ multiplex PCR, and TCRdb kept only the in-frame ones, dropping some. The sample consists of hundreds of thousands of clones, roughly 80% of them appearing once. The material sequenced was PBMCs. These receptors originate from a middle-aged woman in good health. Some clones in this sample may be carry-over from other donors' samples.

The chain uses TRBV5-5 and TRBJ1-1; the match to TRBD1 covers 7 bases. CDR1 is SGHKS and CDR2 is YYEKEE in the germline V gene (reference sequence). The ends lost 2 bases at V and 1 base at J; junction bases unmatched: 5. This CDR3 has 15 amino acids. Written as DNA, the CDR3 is TGTGCCAGCAGCTTACAGGGGCTTGAGAACACTGAAGCTTTCTTT. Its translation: CASSLQGLENTEAFF.

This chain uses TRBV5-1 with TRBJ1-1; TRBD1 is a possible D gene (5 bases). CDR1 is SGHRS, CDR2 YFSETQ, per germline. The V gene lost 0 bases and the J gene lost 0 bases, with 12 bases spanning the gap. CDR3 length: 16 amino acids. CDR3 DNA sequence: TGCGCCAGCAGCTTGGAAACAGGCATAATGAACACTGAAGCTTTCTTT. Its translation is CASSLETGIMNTEAFF.

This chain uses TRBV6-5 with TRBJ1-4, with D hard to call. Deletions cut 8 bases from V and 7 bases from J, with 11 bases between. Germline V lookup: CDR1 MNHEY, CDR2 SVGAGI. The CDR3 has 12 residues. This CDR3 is CASSAPGEKLFF. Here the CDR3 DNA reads TGTGCCAGCTCGGCCCCTGGTGAAAAACTGTTTTTT.

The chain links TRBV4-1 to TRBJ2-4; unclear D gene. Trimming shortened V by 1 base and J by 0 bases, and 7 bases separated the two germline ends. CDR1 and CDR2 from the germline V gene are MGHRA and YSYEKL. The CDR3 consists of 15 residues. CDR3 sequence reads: CASSQGLLAKNIQYF. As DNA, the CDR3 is TGCGCCAGCAGCCAAGGACTGCTAGCCAAAAACATTCAGTACTTC.

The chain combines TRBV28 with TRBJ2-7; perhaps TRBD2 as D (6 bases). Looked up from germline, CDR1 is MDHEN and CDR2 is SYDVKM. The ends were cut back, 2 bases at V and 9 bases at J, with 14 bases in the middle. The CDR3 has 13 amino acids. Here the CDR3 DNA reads TGTGCCAGCAGTTTACGGGGGAGCGGCGGGCAGTACTTC. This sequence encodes CASSLRGSGGQYF.

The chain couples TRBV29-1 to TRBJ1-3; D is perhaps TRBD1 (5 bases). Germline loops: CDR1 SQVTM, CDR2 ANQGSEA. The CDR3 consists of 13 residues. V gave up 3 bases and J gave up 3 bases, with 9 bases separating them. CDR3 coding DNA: TGCAGCGTTGAGTCGACAGTTGGAAACACCATATATTTT. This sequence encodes CSVESTVGNTIYF.

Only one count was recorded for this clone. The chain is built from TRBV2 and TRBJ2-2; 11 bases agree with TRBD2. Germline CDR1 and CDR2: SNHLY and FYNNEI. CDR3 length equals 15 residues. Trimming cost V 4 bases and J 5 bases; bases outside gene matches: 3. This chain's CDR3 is CASSALAGETGELFF. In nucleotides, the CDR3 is TGTGCCAGCAGTGCACTAGCGGGAGAGACCGGGGAGCTGTTTTTT.

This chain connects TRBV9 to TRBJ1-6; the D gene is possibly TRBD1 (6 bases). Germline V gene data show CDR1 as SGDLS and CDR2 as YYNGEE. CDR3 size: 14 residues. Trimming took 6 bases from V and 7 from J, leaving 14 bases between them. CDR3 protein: CASTRDRSNSPLHF. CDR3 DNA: TGTGCCAGCACCCGTGACAGGTCGAATTCACCCCTCCACTTT.

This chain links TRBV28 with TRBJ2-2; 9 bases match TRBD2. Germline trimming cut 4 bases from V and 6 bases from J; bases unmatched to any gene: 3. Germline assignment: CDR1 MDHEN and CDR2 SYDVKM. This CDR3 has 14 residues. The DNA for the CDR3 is TGTGCCAGCAGTTCAGCGGGGGGTGCCGGGGAGCTGTTTTTT. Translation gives CASSSAGGAGELFF.

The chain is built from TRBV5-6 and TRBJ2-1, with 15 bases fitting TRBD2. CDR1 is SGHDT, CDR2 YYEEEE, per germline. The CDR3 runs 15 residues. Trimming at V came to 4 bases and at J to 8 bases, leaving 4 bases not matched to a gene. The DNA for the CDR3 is TGTGCCAGCAGCCGCGGGACTAGCGGGAGGTATGAGCAGTTCTTC. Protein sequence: CASSRGTSGRYEQFF.

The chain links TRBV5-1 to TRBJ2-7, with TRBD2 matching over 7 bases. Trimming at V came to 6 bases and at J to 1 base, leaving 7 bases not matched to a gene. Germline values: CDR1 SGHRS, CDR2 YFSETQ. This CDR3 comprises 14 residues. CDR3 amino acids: CASKILAESYEQYF. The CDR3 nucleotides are TGCGCCAGCAAAATCCTAGCGGAGTCCTACGAGCAGTACTTC.

This CDR3 is CAWRRGGTYEQYF. The CDR3 DNA reads TGTGCCTGGAGGAGAGGGGGAACCTACGAGCAGTACTTC. The rearrangement uses TRBV30 and TRBJ2-7, with D possibly matching TRBD1 (6 bases). Germline loops: CDR1 GTSNPN, CDR2 SVGIG (reference sequence). The CDR3 has 13 amino acids. Between the trimmed V and J ends, which lost 3 bases and 2 bases, there was a span of 11 bases. Filled out from reference TRBV30 and TRBJ2-7, the complete variable domain reads SQTIHQWPATLVQPVGSPLSLECTVEGTSNPNLYWYRQAAGRGLQLLFYSVGIGQISSEVPQNLSASRPQDRQFILSSKKLLLSDSGFYLCAWRRGGTYEQYFGPGTRLTVT.

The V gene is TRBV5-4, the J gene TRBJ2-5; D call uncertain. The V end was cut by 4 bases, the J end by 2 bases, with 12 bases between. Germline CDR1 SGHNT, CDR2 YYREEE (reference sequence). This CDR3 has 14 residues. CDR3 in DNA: TGTGCCAGCAGCCTGTACGGAGAACAAGAGACCCAGTACTTC. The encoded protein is CASSLYGEQETQYF.

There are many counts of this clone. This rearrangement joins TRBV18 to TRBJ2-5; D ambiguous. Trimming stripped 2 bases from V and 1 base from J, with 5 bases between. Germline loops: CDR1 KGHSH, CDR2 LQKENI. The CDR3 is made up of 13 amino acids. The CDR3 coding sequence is TGTGCCAGCTCACCATCTCCCCAAGAGACCCAGTACTTC. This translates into CASSPSPQETQYF.

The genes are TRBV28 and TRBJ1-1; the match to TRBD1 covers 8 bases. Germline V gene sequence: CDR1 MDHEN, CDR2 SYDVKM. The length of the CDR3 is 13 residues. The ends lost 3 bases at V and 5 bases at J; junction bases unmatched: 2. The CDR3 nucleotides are TGTGCCAGCAGTTTGAACAGGGGGACTGAAGCTTTCTTT. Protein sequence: CASSLNRGTEAFF.

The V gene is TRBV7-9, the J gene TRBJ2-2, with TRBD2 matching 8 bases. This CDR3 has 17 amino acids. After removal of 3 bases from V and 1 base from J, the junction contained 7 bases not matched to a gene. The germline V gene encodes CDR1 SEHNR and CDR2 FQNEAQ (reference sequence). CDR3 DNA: TGTGCCAGCAGCTTCGGGCCAACTAGCGGGAACACCGGGGAGCTGTTTTTT. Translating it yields CASSFGPTSGNTGELFF.

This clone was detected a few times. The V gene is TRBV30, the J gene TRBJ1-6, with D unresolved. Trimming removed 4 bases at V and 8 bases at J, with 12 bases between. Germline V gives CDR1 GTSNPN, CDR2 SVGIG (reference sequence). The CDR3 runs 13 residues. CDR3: CAWNVQRDSPLHF. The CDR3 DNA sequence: TGTGCCTGGAACGTACAGAGGGATTCACCCCTCCACTTT.

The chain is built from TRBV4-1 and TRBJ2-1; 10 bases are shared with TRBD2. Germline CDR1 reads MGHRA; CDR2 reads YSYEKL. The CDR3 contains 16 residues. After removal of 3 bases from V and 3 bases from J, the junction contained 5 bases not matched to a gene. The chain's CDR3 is CASSQGLASGYNEQFF. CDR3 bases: TGCGCCAGCAGCCAGGGACTAGCGTCGGGCTACAATGAGCAGTTCTTC.

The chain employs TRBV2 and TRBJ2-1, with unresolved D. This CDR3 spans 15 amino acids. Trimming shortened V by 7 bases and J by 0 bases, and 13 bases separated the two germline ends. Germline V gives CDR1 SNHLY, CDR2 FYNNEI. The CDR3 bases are TGTGCCAGCAAGGTAGAGAAAAGCTCCTACAATGAGCAGTTCTTC. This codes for CASKVEKSSYNEQFF.

The CDR3 spells CASSFTGTYTGELFF. CDR3 bases: TGCGCCAGCAGCTTTACCGGGACCTACACCGGGGAGCTGTTTTTT. The chain employs TRBV5-1 and TRBJ2-2; D may match TRBD1 or TRBD2 (5 bases each). Per germline, CDR1 SGHRS and CDR2 YFSETQ. Trimming took 2 bases from V and 3 from J, leaving 11 bases between them. The CDR3 loop spans 15 amino acids.

The CDR3 bases are TGTGCCAGCAGCGCGGACAGGGGGATTTCGTGGGGTGAGCAGTTCTTC. This translates into CASSADRGISWGEQFF. This chain connects TRBV9 to TRBJ2-1; 10 bases match TRBD1. Trimming removed 3 bases from V and 9 bases from J; junction bases left unmatched: 12. This CDR3 is built from 16 residues. CDR1 and CDR2 (germline): SGDLS, YYNGEE.

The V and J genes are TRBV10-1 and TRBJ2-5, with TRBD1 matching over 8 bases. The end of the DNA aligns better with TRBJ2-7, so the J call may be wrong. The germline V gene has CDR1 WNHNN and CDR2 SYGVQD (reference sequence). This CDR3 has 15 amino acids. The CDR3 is CASSETTGALDEQYF. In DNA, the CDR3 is TGCGCCAGCAGTGAGACGACAGGGGCCCTGGACGAGCAGTACTTC.

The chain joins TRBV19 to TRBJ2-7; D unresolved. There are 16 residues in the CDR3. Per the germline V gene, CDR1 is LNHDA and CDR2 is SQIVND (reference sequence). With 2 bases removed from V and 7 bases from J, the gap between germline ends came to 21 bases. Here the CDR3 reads CASSILEAPKTEEQYF. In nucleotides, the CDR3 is TGTGCCAGTAGTATACTCGAGGCCCCGAAAACGGAAGAGCAGTACTTC.

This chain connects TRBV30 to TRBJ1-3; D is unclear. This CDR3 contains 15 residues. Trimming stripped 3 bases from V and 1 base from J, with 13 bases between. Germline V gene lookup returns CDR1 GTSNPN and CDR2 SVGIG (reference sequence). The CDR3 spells CAWRRKGISGNTIYF. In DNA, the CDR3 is TGTGCCTGGAGACGGAAAGGTATATCTGGAAACACCATATATTTT.

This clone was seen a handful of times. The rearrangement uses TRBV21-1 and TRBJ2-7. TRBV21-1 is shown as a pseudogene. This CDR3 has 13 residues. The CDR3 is CASSTYPEYEQYF. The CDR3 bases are TGTGCCAGCAGCACCTACCCAGAGTACGAGCAGTACTTC.

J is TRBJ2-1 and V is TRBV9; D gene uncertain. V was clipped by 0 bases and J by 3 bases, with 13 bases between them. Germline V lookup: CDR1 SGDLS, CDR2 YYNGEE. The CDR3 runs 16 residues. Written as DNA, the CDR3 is TGTGCCAGCAGCGTAGATTCGGGCGGAAACTACAATGAGCAGTTCTTC. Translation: CASSVDSGGNYNEQFF.

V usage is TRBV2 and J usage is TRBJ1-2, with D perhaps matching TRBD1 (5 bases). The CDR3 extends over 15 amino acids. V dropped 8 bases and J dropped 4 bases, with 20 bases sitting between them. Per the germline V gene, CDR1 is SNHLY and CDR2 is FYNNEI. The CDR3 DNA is TGTGCCAGCCCCCGGGGGAGGAGCGATGGCTATGGCTACACCTTC. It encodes CASPRGRSDGYGYTF.

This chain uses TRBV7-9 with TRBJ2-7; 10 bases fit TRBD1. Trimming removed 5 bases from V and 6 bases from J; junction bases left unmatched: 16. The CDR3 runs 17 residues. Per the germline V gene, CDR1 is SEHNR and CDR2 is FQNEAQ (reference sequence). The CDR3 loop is CASSLPPGDRGFGEQYF. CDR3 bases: TGTGCCAGCAGCCTGCCCCCCGGGGACAGGGGATTTGGCGAGCAGTACTTC.

CDR3 residues: CASPQGAPDTQYF. The CDR3 DNA reads TGTGCCAGCCCCCAGGGGGCCCCAGATACGCAGTATTTT. The rearrangement joins TRBV7-9 to TRBJ2-3, with 8 positions matching TRBD1. Germline loops: CDR1 SEHNR, CDR2 FQNEAQ (reference sequence). The V segment lost 8 bases and the J segment 4 bases; nucleotides outside the gene matches: 5. CDR3 length: 13 amino acids.

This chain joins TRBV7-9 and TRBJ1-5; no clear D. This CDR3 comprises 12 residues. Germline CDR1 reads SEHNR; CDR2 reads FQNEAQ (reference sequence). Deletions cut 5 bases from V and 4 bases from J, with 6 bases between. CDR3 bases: TGTGCCAGCAGCCTAGTTAATCAGCCCCAGCATTTT. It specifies CASSLVNQPQHF. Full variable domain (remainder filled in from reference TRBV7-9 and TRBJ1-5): DTGVSQNPRHKITKRGQNVTFRCDPISEHNRLYWYRQTLGQGPEFLTYFQNEAQLEKSRLLSDRFSAERPKGSFSTLEIQRTEQGDSAMYLCASSLVNQPQHFGDGTRLSIL.

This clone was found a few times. The CDR3 protein is CASQDRDNQPQHF. The CDR3 bases are TGTGCCAGCCAGGACAGGGACAATCAGCCCCAGCATTTT. V usage is TRBV2 and J usage is TRBJ1-5; 8 positions match TRBD1. The germline gives CDR1 SNHLY, CDR2 FYNNEI. The CDR3 contains 13 residues. V lost 8 bases, J lost 3 bases, and 3 bases stayed unmatched.

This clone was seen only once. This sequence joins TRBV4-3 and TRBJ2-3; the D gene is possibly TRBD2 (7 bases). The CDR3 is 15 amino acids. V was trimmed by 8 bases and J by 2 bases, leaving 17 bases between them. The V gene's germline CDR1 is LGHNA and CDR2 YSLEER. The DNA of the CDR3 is TGCGCCAGCGTGGAAAGGGGGGGACCCACAGATACGCAGTATTTT. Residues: CASVERGGPTDTQYF.